One and the same sample provided the 9 T cell receptor beta chains below, sequenced in a study of T cell changes during pregnancy in multiple sclerosis. Measured with immunoSEQ multiplex PCR; TCRdb has only the in-frame clones, and not every one. Among some 66,000 clones, 91% were seen once, and the ten largest hold about 5.8%. This sample comprised CD8+ T cells from peripheral blood mononuclear cells, obtained before pregnancy. The receptors come from a female donor with multiple sclerosis, enrolled in a pregnancy study.

The gene calls are TRBV12-5 and TRBJ1-1, with 9 bases fitting TRBD1. Trimming cost V 3 bases and J 2 bases; bases outside gene matches: 13. This CDR3 contains 18 residues. The germline gives CDR1 LGHNT, CDR2 FRNRAP. The CDR3 protein is CASGFTRQGEVINTEAFF. The CDR3 DNA reads TGTGCTAGTGGTTTCACAAGACAGGGGGAAGTAATAAACACTGAAGCTTTCTTT.

This chain joins TRBV4-2 and TRBJ2-5; 14 bases are a match to TRBD2. Germline values: CDR1 LGHNA, CDR2 YNFKEQ. After removal of 4 bases from V and 1 base from J, the junction contained 2 bases not matched to a gene. CDR3 length equals 16 residues. The CDR3 DNA is TGTGCCAGCAGCCCGACTAGCGGGGGGGCCCAAGAGACCCAGTACTTC. Amino acid sequence: CASSPTSGGAQETQYF.

The chain carries TRBV7-6 and TRBJ2-2, with TRBD1 as a possible D gene (6 bases). Trimming cost V 5 bases and J 1 base, with 8 bases left between them. The CDR3 extends over 14 amino acids. CDR1 and CDR2 (germline): SGHVS, FNYEAQ. The CDR3 loop reads CASSPTGNTGELFF. CDR3 DNA: TGTGCCAGCAGCCCGACAGGGAACACCGGGGAGCTGTTTTTT. Full variable domain (outside the CDR3, taken from reference TRBV7-6 and TRBJ2-2): GAGVSQSPRYKVTKRGQDVALRCDPISGHVSLYWYRQALGQGPEFLTYFNYEAQQDKSGLPNDRFSAERPEGSISTLTIQRTEQRDSAMYRCASSPTGNTGELFFGEGSRLTVL.

The chain links TRBV7-9 to TRBJ2-1; 9 nucleotides agree with TRBD1. Germline V gives CDR1 SEHNR, CDR2 FQNEAQ (reference sequence). The CDR3 spans 14 residues. Unmatched junction bases numbered 5, after V lost 6 bases and J lost 5 bases. In DNA, the CDR3 is TGTGCCAGCAGTGGGACAGGGTGGGACAATGAGCAGTTCTTC. Amino acid sequence: CASSGTGWDNEQFF. Drawing the rest from reference TRBV7-9 and TRBJ2-1, the complete variable domain is DTGVSQNPRHKITKRGQNVTFRCDPISEHNRLYWYRQTLGQGPEFLTYFQNEAQLEKSRLLSDRFSAERPKGSFSTLEIQRTEQGDSAMYLCASSGTGWDNEQFFGPGTRLTVL.

The table lists this clone with a count of one. The V call is TRBV7-8, the J call TRBJ2-1; 7 bases fit TRBD2. This CDR3 region has 11 residues. CDR1 and CDR2 from the germline V gene are SGHVS and FQNEAQ. With 4 bases clipped from V and 9 bases from J, the junction kept 0 bases outside the gene matches. The DNA of the CDR3 is TGTGCCAGCAGCTGGGGGGGTGAGCAGTTCTTC. This codes for CASSWGGEQFF.

This chain uses TRBV6-5 with TRBJ2-1; D might be TRBD1 (6 bases). Trimming left V 0 bases short and J 5 bases short, with 14 bases between. This CDR3 comprises 16 residues. Per germline, CDR1 MNHEY and CDR2 SVGAGI. Written as DNA, the CDR3 is TGTGCCAGCAGTTACTCCTGGACAGACTATAACAATGAGCAGTTCTTC. It codes for CASSYSWTDYNNEQFF.

A few counts support this clone. The chain uses TRBV27 and TRBJ1-6, with 11 bases fitting TRBD1. The CDR3 consists of 15 residues. Germline V CDR1 and CDR2: MNHEY, SMNVEV (reference sequence). Trimming cost V 4 bases and J 8 bases; bases outside gene matches: 4. The CDR3 DNA is TGTGCCAGCAGTTGGACAGGGGGCGTTCATTCACCCCTCCACTTT. It yields the protein CASSWTGGVHSPLHF.

The chain uses TRBV9 and TRBJ1-2; D is uncertain. Trimming stripped 7 bases from V and 12 bases from J, with 25 bases between. Germline assignment: CDR1 SGDLS and CDR2 YYNGEE. This CDR3 comprises 14 residues. The chain's CDR3 is CASSSAVGGHGHTF. The CDR3 DNA is TGTGCCAGCTCCTCTGCGGTAGGCGGGCACGGCCACACCTTC.

The rearrangement joins TRBV2 to TRBJ1-5, with 10 bases fitting TRBD1. The CDR3 runs to 14 residues. Germline loops: CDR1 SNHLY, CDR2 FYNNEI. J lost 7 bases, V lost 4 bases, and 4 bases had no gene match. This CDR3 reads CASSGDRGVQPQHF. CDR3 bases: TGTGCCAGCAGTGGGGACAGGGGCGTGCAGCCCCAGCATTTT.